The next 25 T cell receptor beta chains were all read from a single sample in a study of T cell responses to AZD1222 COVID-19 vaccine. Some clones are missing from TCRdb's copy, which holds only in-frame ones; the method was immunoSEQ multiplex PCR. Among over 130,000 clones listed, 90% were seen once. Sequenced material: peripheral blood, taken 28 days after the second AZD1222 dose. Receptor source: an adult who received the AZD1222 COVID-19 vaccine.

J is TRBJ1-1 and V is TRBV5-6; 10 positions match TRBD1. From germline, CDR1 is SGHDT and CDR2 YYEEEE. Trimming took 4 bases from V and 0 from J; bases not matched to a gene: 15. This CDR3 contains 19 residues. This CDR3 is CASSKGDRGLPGVNTEAFF. The DNA of the CDR3 is TGTGCCAGCAGCAAAGGGGACAGGGGTCTCCCGGGGGTGAACACTGAAGCTTTCTTT.

This clone was counted a single time. V usage is TRBV19 and J usage is TRBJ2-2; 15 nucleotides match TRBD2. V lost 4 bases and J lost 4; bases outside the gene matches: 7. The CDR3 is made up of 18 amino acids. In germline, CDR1 is LNHDA, CDR2 SQIVND (reference sequence). The CDR3 DNA is TGTGCCAGTAGTAAAGGGACTAGCGGGAGGCCGGTCACCGGGGAGCTGTTTTTT. As protein: CASSKGTSGRPVTGELFF.

This chain connects TRBV7-2 to TRBJ1-1; D is ambiguous. The CDR3 sequence is 14 residues long. Deletions cut 1 base from V and 4 bases from J, with 10 bases between. The V gene's germline CDR1 is SGHTA and CDR2 FQGNSA. The CDR3 sequence: CASSLVSAGTEAFF. Written as DNA, the CDR3 is TGTGCCAGCAGCTTAGTGTCGGCAGGCACTGAAGCTTTCTTT.

The V and J genes are TRBV15 and TRBJ1-2, with TRBD1 as a possible D gene (5 bases). This CDR3 contains 16 residues. The V end lost 0 bases, the J end lost 2 bases, and 13 bases lay between the germline ends. Germline CDR1 reads LNHNV; CDR2 reads YYDKDF (reference sequence). CDR3 sequence (DNA): TGTGCCACCAGCAGAGAGCTGAGGGACCGCAACTATGGCTACACCTTC. It specifies CATSRELRDRNYGYTF.

The chain combines TRBV3-1 (or the pseudogene TRBV3-2) with TRBJ2-3; the D gene is possibly TRBD1 (5 bases). The CDR3 consists of 16 residues. Trimming cost V 0 bases and J 3 bases, with 13 bases left between them. The germline gives CDR1 LGHDT, CDR2 YNNKEL (reference sequence). The CDR3 loop is CASSQDIRGGTDTQYF. For the CDR3, the DNA is TGTGCCAGCAGCCAAGATATTAGGGGCGGAACAGATACGCAGTATTTT.

V gene TRBV3-1 (or the pseudogene TRBV3-2) combines with J gene TRBJ2-7; perhaps TRBD2 as D (5 bases). The CDR3 runs 14 residues. The germline gives CDR1 LGHDT, CDR2 YNNKEL (reference sequence). Trimming took off 5 bases at V and 3 bases at J, with 14 bases between the two ends. CDR3 loop: CASSFTGISYEQYF. Here the CDR3 DNA reads TGTGCCAGCAGCTTTACCGGGATAAGCTACGAGCAGTACTTC.

The chain uses TRBV30 and TRBJ1-2; no clear D gene. The CDR3 runs 12 residues. V shed 1 base and J shed 4 bases, with 7 bases lying between them. Germline CDR1 is GTSNPN and CDR2 is SVGIG (reference sequence). This CDR3 is CAWSGPGYGYTF. The CDR3 DNA reads TGTGCCTGGAGTGGTCCAGGCTATGGCTACACCTTC.

The chain is built from TRBV7-9 and TRBJ2-1; D gene unclear. The CDR3 length is 15 residues. V was pared by 5 bases and J by 4 bases, with 15 bases between. Per the germline V gene, CDR1 is SEHNR and CDR2 is FQNEAQ (reference sequence). In DNA form, the CDR3 reads TGTGCCAGCAGCCCCTGGCGCGGCACGTACAATGAGCAGTTCTTC. Its translation is CASSPWRGTYNEQFF. Filled out from reference TRBV7-9 and TRBJ2-1, the complete variable domain reads DTGVSQNPRHKITKRGQNVTFRCDPISEHNRLYWYRQTLGQGPEFLTYFQNEAQLEKSRLLSDRFSAERPKGSFSTLEIQRTEQGDSAMYLCASSPWRGTYNEQFFGPGTRLTVL.

This clone has only a few counts. The V gene is TRBV5-6, the J gene TRBJ2-7; 11 positions agree with TRBD2. V gave up 4 bases and J gave up 4 bases; unmatched junction bases: 7. The CDR3 is made up of 15 amino acids. The germline V gene encodes CDR1 SGHDT and CDR2 YYEEEE. The CDR3 sequence: CASSLGTSGKYEQYF. As DNA, the CDR3 is TGTGCCAGCAGCCTGGGGACTAGCGGCAAATACGAGCAGTACTTC.

This rearrangement joins TRBV6-6 to TRBJ1-4; TRBD1 might be the D (6 bases). CDR3 length equals 16 residues. Between the trimmed V and J ends, which lost 0 bases and 7 bases, there was a span of 15 bases. Germline V lookup: CDR1 MNHNY, CDR2 SVGAGI (reference sequence). The CDR3 nucleotides read TGTGCCAGCAGTTACTCCGGGACACCCTGGGGTGAAAAACTGTTTTTT. This codes for CASSYSGTPWGEKLFF.

The chain joins TRBV27 to TRBJ2-1; tentatively, D is TRBD2 (5 bases). Germline V gene sequence: CDR1 MNHEY, CDR2 SMNVEV (reference sequence). The CDR3 contains 15 residues. V lost 6 bases to trimming and J lost 6 bases, with 18 bases between them. The CDR3 protein is CASSPTAAGSNEQFF. CDR3 nucleotides: TGTGCCAGCAGCCCCACAGCTGCGGGTTCCAATGAGCAGTTCTTC.

CDR3 protein: CASSFGQGDGYTF. The CDR3 nucleotides are TGTGCCAGCAGCTTCGGACAGGGGGATGGCTACACCTTC. The J gene is TRBJ1-2, the V gene TRBV12-3 or TRBV12-4, with TRBD1 matching over 10 bases. Unmatched junction bases numbered 4, after V lost 6 bases and J lost 6 bases. The CDR3 contains 13 residues.

This clone appeared a single time. The chain carries TRBV12-3 or TRBV12-4 and TRBJ2-1; no clear D. The V end lost 2 bases, the J end lost 4 bases, and 6 bases lay between the germline ends. The CDR3 runs 13 residues. The chain's CDR3 is CASSLRQYNEQFF. The CDR3 DNA follows: TGTGCCAGCAGTTTACGTCAATACAATGAGCAGTTCTTC.

CDR3 residues: CATSRGGGAYEQYF. The CDR3 bases are TGTGCCACCAGCAGAGGTGGGGGCGCCTACGAGCAGTACTTC. The rearrangement joins TRBV15 to TRBJ2-7; possibly TRBD1 for D (6 bases). This CDR3 region has 14 residues. From germline, CDR1 is LNHNV and CDR2 YYDKDF (reference sequence). The V gene lost 1 base and the J gene lost 2 bases, with 9 bases spanning the gap.

This sequence joins TRBV18 and TRBJ1-2; 9 bases line up with TRBD1. Germline lookup yields CDR1 KGHSH and CDR2 LQKENI. J lost 4 bases, V lost 3 bases, and 3 bases had no gene match. The CDR3 is made up of 14 amino acids. The CDR3 sequence: CASSPGQGVYGYTF. CDR3 in DNA: TGTGCCAGCTCACCGGGACAGGGAGTCTATGGCTACACCTTC.

The rearrangement uses TRBV7-6 and TRBJ1-1, with D possibly matching TRBD1 (6 bases). Trimming left V 7 bases short and J 6 bases short, with 9 bases between. CDR3 length: 11 amino acids. Germline V gives CDR1 SGHVS, CDR2 FNYEAQ. The CDR3 loop is CASKQGAEAFF. The CDR3 DNA reads as TGTGCCAGCAAACAGGGCGCTGAAGCTTTCTTT.

The chain employs TRBV28 and TRBJ1-1; a possible D gene is TRBD1 (5 bases). Trimming shortened V by 4 bases and J by 3 bases, and 9 bases separated the two germline ends. This CDR3 is built from 13 residues. The germline gives CDR1 MDHEN, CDR2 SYDVKM. The CDR3 nucleotides are TGTGCCAGCAGTTCTGACAGCCACACTGAAGCTTTCTTT. Protein: CASSSDSHTEAFF.

V and J are TRBV19 and TRBJ2-7; 7 nucleotides agree with TRBD1. The germline V gene has CDR1 LNHDA and CDR2 SQIVND (reference sequence). The CDR3 is 15 amino acids. The V and J ends lost 0 bases and 4 bases, in that order; junction bases with no gene match: 6. This CDR3 is CASSIDETGNYEQYF. Here the CDR3 DNA reads TGTGCCAGTAGTATAGATGAGACAGGGAATTACGAGCAGTACTTC.

The chain is built from TRBV30 and TRBJ2-7, with D unresolved. Trimming pared 3 bases from V and 2 bases from J, leaving 8 bases between. Germline loops: CDR1 GTSNPN, CDR2 SVGIG (reference sequence). The CDR3 has 12 residues. CDR3 DNA sequence: TGTGCCTGGAGGGGCAGTACCTACGAGCAGTACTTC. Residues: CAWRGSTYEQYF.

The CDR3 DNA follows: TGTGCCAGCAGCTTAGGCGAAGTTGAAGCTTTCTTT. Its protein is CASSLGEVEAFF. The chain carries TRBV11-2 and TRBJ1-1; no clear D. CDR1 is SGHAT, CDR2 FQNNGV, per germline. The CDR3 runs 12 residues. Deletions cut 1 base from V and 7 bases from J, with 7 bases between.

V and J are TRBV7-9 and TRBJ2-7, with 8 nucleotides matching TRBD1. V was clipped by 2 bases and J by 0 bases; unmatched bases: 3. The germline gives CDR1 SEHNR, CDR2 FQNEAQ (reference sequence). CDR3 length: 15 amino acids. CDR3 in amino acids: CASSLTDRASYEQYF. The CDR3 nucleotides are TGTGCCAGCAGCTTAACGGACAGGGCCTCCTACGAGCAGTACTTC. Looking up the rest from reference TRBV7-9 and TRBJ2-7 gives the full variable domain: DTGVSQNPRHKITKRGQNVTFRCDPISEHNRLYWYRQTLGQGPEFLTYFQNEAQLEKSRLLSDRFSAERPKGSFSTLEIQRTEQGDSAMYLCASSLTDRASYEQYFGPGTRLTVT.

The chain joins TRBV11-1 to TRBJ2-1; 8 bases map to TRBD2. This CDR3 is built from 15 residues. Germline CDR1 reads SGHAT; CDR2 reads FQDESV (reference sequence). J gave up 5 bases and V 2 bases, and 5 bases lay outside the gene matches. The CDR3 region is CASSLRSGRNNEQFF. CDR3 coding DNA: TGTGCCAGCAGCTTACGGAGCGGGAGAAACAATGAGCAGTTCTTC.

V and J are TRBV7-8 and TRBJ2-7; TRBD1 or TRBD2 may be the D gene (6 bases each). Deletions cut 5 bases from V and 0 bases from J, with 17 bases between. Germline values: CDR1 SGHVS, CDR2 FQNEAQ. The CDR3 extends over 16 amino acids. CDR3 bases: TGTGCCAGCAGCCCCACCGGGGGCACCAGCTCCTACGAGCAGTACTTC. Translation gives CASSPTGGTSSYEQYF.

CDR3 amino acids: CASSVTGWRNQPQHF. The CDR3 DNA follows: TGTGCCAGCAGCGTGACAGGGTGGCGCAATCAGCCCCAGCATTTT. V gene TRBV21-1 combines with J gene TRBJ1-5; the table's D call TRBD1 went unverified against the DNA. TRBV21-1 is described as a pseudogene. This CDR3 contains 15 residues.

The V call is TRBV27, the J call TRBJ1-6; D unclear. V dropped 3 bases and J dropped 5 bases, with 8 bases sitting between them. CDR3 size: 14 residues. From germline, CDR1 is MNHEY and CDR2 SMNVEV (reference sequence). DNA of the CDR3: TGTGCCAGCAGTTTCGCGCAGGATAATTCACCCCTCCACTTT. Its translation is CASSFAQDNSPLHF.